A selection of T cell receptor beta chains follows, all from one sample in a study of blood T cell repertoires in COVID-19. Libraries were prepared by immunoSEQ multiplex PCR; TCRdb keeps only in-frame clonotypes and omits some of them. The sample contains 190,000 or so clones, around 86% of which appear only once. The sequencing input was peripheral blood. The receptors were sampled from a man between 35 and 55 years old with active or convalescent COVID-19. Both conserved end residues are part of each CDR3.

TRBV7-6,TRBJ2-5,CASSLAPRDYQETQYF
TRBV11-3,TRBJ2-3,CASRGNEDTQYF
TRBV5-1,TRBJ1-4,CASSPLRDRSNEKLFF
TRBV14,TRBJ1-1,CASSQDISSLAFF
TRBV6-5,TRBJ1-1,CASTRTGLNTEAFF
TRBV2,TRBJ1-6,CASSEGQGNSPLHF
TRBV7-9,TRBJ2-3,CASSPRGPDTQYF
TRBV5-1,TRBJ2-1,CASSLAGYQGYNEQFF
TRBV12-3/TRBV12-4,TRBJ2-3,CASSSGTDTQYF
TRBV5-1,TRBJ1-2,CASRFPTGGAGGYTF